The 9 T cell receptor beta chains below all came from one sample that was sequenced in a study of T cell responses to AZD1222 COVID-19 vaccine. The assay was immunoSEQ multiplex PCR, and TCRdb's table has in-frame clones only and misses some. Counted here are about 130,000 clones, about nine tenths occurring once; the ten biggest clones make up 1% to 1.3%. The material was peripheral blood, obtained 28 days after the second AZD1222 dose. Receptor source: an adult who received the AZD1222 COVID-19 vaccine.

The V and J genes are TRBV28 and TRBJ1-3; unclear D gene. CDR1 and CDR2 from the germline V gene are MDHEN and SYDVKM. Trimming removed 5 bases at V and 11 bases at J, with 22 bases between. The CDR3 has 15 residues. The CDR3 region is CASSPPTPPPKPIYF. For the CDR3, the DNA is TGTGCCAGCAGTCCCCCGACACCTCCACCGAAGCCCATATATTTT.

On this clone itself: An end of the junction does not agree with germline; a read error may underlie this. V and J are TRBV7-7 and TRBJ2-5; D unclear. This CDR3 has 11 amino acids. CDR1 and CDR2 (germline): SSHAT, FNYEAQ (reference sequence). The chain's CDR3 is CASSLGEAQYF. As DNA, the CDR3 is TGTGCCAGCAGCCTCGGAGAGGCCCAGTACTTC.

The rearrangement joins TRBV30 to TRBJ2-7, with TRBD2 as a possible D gene (6 bases). Trimming took off 0 bases at V and 4 bases at J, with 13 bases between the two ends. In germline, CDR1 is GTSNPN, CDR2 SVGIG (reference sequence). This CDR3 has 14 amino acids. The CDR3 here is CAWSVLAGRYEQYF. CDR3 DNA: TGTGCCTGGAGTGTACTGGCAGGGAGGTACGAGCAGTACTTC.

CDR3 in amino acids: CAWSELTGEKLFF. The CDR3 nucleotides read TGTGCCTGGAGTGAATTAACCGGCGAAAAACTGTTTTTT. This chain links TRBV30 with TRBJ1-4; D is ambiguous. Germline V CDR1 and CDR2: GTSNPN, SVGIG (reference sequence). Deletions cut 1 base from V and 8 bases from J, with 11 bases between. The CDR3 totals 13 residues. The complete variable domain, with remaining parts taken from reference TRBV30 and TRBJ1-4, reads SQTIHQWPATLVQPVGSPLSLECTVEGTSNPNLYWYRQAAGRGLQLLFYSVGIGQISSEVPQNLSASRPQDRQFILSSKKLLLSDSGFYLCAWSELTGEKLFFGSGTQLSVL.

This chain links TRBV6-5 with TRBJ2-3; a weak D match, TRBD2 (5 bases). Germline CDR1 reads MNHEY; CDR2 reads SVGAGI. V was pared by 6 bases and J by 2 bases, with 6 bases between. The CDR3 sequence is 12 residues long. CDR3 in amino acids: CASRRDTDTQYF. The CDR3, as DNA: TGTGCCAGCAGGAGGGACACAGATACGCAGTATTTT.

The count of this clone is one. V usage is TRBV11-3 and J usage is TRBJ1-5, with a possible D match to TRBD1 (5 bases). CDR1 and CDR2 from the germline V gene are SGHNT and YENEEA. The CDR3 consists of 14 residues. Trimming pared 3 bases from V and 3 bases from J, leaving 9 bases between. CDR3 in DNA: TGTGCCAGCAGCTTGGCAGGGCACAATCAGCCCCAGCATTTT. This gives the protein CASSLAGHNQPQHF.

The chain uses TRBV28 and TRBJ1-6, with TRBD1 matching 9 bases. The V gene's germline CDR1 is MDHEN and CDR2 SYDVKM. V lost 7 bases to trimming and J lost 0 bases; unmatched junction nucleotides: 10. The CDR3 covers 18 residues. CDR3 in amino acids: CASTGDRAPSSYNSPLHF. CDR3 DNA sequence: TGTGCCAGCACCGGGGACAGGGCCCCGAGCTCCTATAATTCACCCCTCCACTTT.

Only one count was recorded for this clone. This chain links TRBV6-5 with TRBJ2-7, with unresolved D. Between the trimmed V and J ends, which lost 6 bases and 6 bases, there was a span of 9 bases. CDR1 is MNHEY and CDR2 is SVGAGI in the germline V gene. CDR3 length: 11 amino acids. The CDR3 reads CASRGLGEQYF. The DNA of the CDR3 is TGTGCCAGCAGGGGTCTGGGCGAGCAGTACTTC.

CDR3 nucleotides: TGTGCCAGCAGCAAAGTAGTATCAAATGGGGCTGCGAACACTGAAGCTTTCTTT. Translated: CASSKVVSNGAANTEAFF. The chain joins TRBV21-1 to TRBJ1-1; the tabulated D call, TRBD1, remains unverified against the DNA. TRBV21-1 is listed as a pseudogene. This CDR3 is built from 18 residues.